This T cell receptor beta chain appears in the sequencing data of a study of T cell repertoires in ileal Crohn's disease. Across the whole study: Biopsies of the neoterminal ileum at postoperative colonoscopy form M6 samples.

The repertoire was sequenced with immunoSEQ multiplex PCR; TCRdb's copy has only in-frame clones and lacks some. The table shows tens of thousands of clones, with around nine tenths occurring only once. Time point described: neoterminal ileum biopsy at postoperative endoscopy, about 6 months after surgery. The TCR originated in an adult with Crohn's disease. The sequencing sample was made of ileal tissue.

The CDR3 DNA sequence: TGTGCCTGGAGTGTAATGTCTGCGGGGGCATGGGGTTACAATGAGCAGTTCTTC. Residues: CAWSVMSAGAWGYNEQFF. The J gene is TRBJ2-1, the V gene TRBV30; tentatively, D is TRBD2 (7 bases). The CDR3 has 18 amino acids. From germline, CDR1 is GTSNPN and CDR2 SVGIG (reference sequence). V was shortened by 0 bases and J by 4 bases, with 22 bases between the two germline ends. The full variable domain, in which reference TRBV30 and TRBJ2-1 provide the parts outside the CDR3, is SQTIHQWPATLVQPVGSPLSLECTVEGTSNPNLYWYRQAAGRGLQLLFYSVGIGQISSEVPQNLSASRPQDRQFILSSKKLLLSDSGFYLCAWSVMSAGAWGYNEQFFGPGTRLTVL.